Detailed here is one T cell receptor beta chain. Extracted RNA was reverse transcribed, and the resulting cDNA served as sequencing template. Repertoires were generated with immunoSEQ multiplex PCR, while TCRdb's copy carries only in-frame clones and drops some. Of under 25,000 clones in the sample, just under 60% are singletons; the top ten hold 8.2%. These data come from a study of CD8+ T cells in alopecia areata. The germline V gene encodes CDR1 SGDLS and CDR2 YYNGEE. V dropped 1 base and J dropped 10; count of bases not matched to a gene: 5. The CDR3 consists of 15 residues. Regarding treatment: oral pan-JAK inhibitor, 5-10 mg twice daily. Alopecia areata patients provided lesional scalp punch biopsies and peripheral blood, both collected for the study.

The chain recombines TRBV9 with TRBJ2-1, with 13 positions matching TRBD2. This specimen consisted of skin, obtained at week 4, from a patient treated with tofacitinib. The receptor was isolated from a human donor with alopecia areata. CDR3 bases: TGTGCCAGCAGCGTAACTAGCGGGGGGGCCGGGGAGCAGTTCTTC. Translated: CASSVTSGGAGEQFF.